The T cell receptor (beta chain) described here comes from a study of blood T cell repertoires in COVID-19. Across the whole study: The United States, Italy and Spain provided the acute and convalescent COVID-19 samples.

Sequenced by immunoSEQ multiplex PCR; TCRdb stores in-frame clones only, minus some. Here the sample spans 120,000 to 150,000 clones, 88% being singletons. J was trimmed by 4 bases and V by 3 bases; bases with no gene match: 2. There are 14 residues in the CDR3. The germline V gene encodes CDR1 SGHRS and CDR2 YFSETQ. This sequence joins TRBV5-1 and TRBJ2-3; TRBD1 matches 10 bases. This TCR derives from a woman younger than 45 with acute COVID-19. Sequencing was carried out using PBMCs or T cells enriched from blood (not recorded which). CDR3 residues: CASSWGTGADTQYF. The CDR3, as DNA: TGCGCCAGCAGCTGGGGGACAGGGGCAGATACGCAGTATTTT.